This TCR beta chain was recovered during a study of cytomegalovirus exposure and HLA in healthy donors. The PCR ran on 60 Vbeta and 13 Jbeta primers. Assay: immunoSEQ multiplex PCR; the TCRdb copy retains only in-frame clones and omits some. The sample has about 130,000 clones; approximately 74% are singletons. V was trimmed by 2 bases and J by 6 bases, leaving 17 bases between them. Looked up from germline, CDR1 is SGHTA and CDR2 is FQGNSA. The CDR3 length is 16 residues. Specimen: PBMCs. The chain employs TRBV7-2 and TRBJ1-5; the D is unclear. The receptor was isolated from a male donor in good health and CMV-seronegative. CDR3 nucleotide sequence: TGTGCCAGCAGCTTACACTCACCGGGAATGGGTCAGCCCCAGCATTTT. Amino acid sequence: CASSLHSPGMGQPQHF.